A selection of T cell receptor beta chains follows, all from one sample in a study of T cell repertoires in cytomegalovirus infection. TCRdb analysed the reads with MiXCR anew, one entry per CDR3 protein. The table lists under 250,000 distinct CDR3 sequences, roughly 6.5% of them singletons. Material for sequencing was PBMCs. These receptors all come from a human donor in good health (CMV status not recorded). Some clones in this sample may be carry-over from other donors' samples. CDR3s include the opening cysteine and the closing phenylalanine or tryptophan. The D gene is left open where the match is weak. Some rows have no size entry. The others give once, few or many, or a class for an expanded clone.

clone size: .; J gene: TRBJ2-5; D gene: .; CDR3 length: 16; V gene: TRBV29-1; CDR3 DNA: TGCAGCGTTGAAGCCCACGTCGGGAATAGAGGAGAGACCCAGTACTTC; CDR3 protein: CSVEAHVGNRGETQYF
clone size: many; J gene: TRBJ2-7; D gene: TRBD1; CDR3 length: 14; V gene: TRBV20-1; CDR3 DNA: TGCAGTGCTAGAGCAGACAGGGGGCTCTACGAGCAGTACTTC; CDR3 protein: CSARADRGLYEQYF
clone size: many; J gene: TRBJ1-1; D gene: .; CDR3 length: 12; V gene: TRBV11-2; CDR3 DNA: TGTGCCAGCAGCTCCTATCGGACTGAAGCTTTCTTT; CDR3 protein: CASSSYRTEAFF
clone size: many; J gene: TRBJ1-3; D gene: .; CDR3 length: 15; V gene: TRBV7-6; CDR3 DNA: TGTGCCAGCAGCTTGGTCCTGGGGAGCGGAAACACCATATATTTT; CDR3 protein: CASSLVLGSGNTIYF
clone size: many; J gene: TRBJ2-2; D gene: .; CDR3 length: 18; V gene: TRBV7-2; CDR3 DNA: TGTGCCAGCAGCCCCGCCCTGGGGGGCCCCCTGAACACCGGGGAGCTGTTTTTT; CDR3 protein: CASSPALGGPLNTGELFF
clone size: few; J gene: TRBJ1-1; D gene: .; CDR3 length: 11; V gene: TRBV15; CDR3 DNA: TGTGCCACTCCCCCCCGGGGAGAAGCTTTCTTT; CDR3 protein: CATPPRGEAFF
clone size: many; J gene: TRBJ2-7; D gene: TRBD2; CDR3 length: 13; V gene: TRBV2; CDR3 DNA: TGTGCCAGCAGTGAAGGTCAACTAGCGGGCACCTACTTC; CDR3 protein: CASSEGQLAGTYF
clone size: many; J gene: TRBJ1-6; D gene: .; CDR3 length: 14; V gene: TRBV20-1; CDR3 DNA: TGCAGTGCTAGCGTGGCGGGAGATAATTCACCCCTCCACTTT; CDR3 protein: CSASVAGDNSPLHF
clone size: few; J gene: TRBJ1-1; D gene: .; CDR3 length: 14; V gene: TRBV6-2/TRBV6-3; CDR3 DNA: TGTGCCAGCAGCCCTGAGAGGGGTAAGACTGAAGCTTTCTTT; CDR3 protein: CASSPERGKTEAFF
clone size: many; J gene: TRBJ1-4; D gene: .; CDR3 length: 12; V gene: TRBV6-6; CDR3 DNA: TGTGCCAGCGGAAGACAACCTGAAAAACTGTTTTTT; CDR3 protein: CASGRQPEKLFF
clone size: many; J gene: TRBJ2-5; D gene: .; CDR3 length: 14; V gene: TRBV5-1; CDR3 DNA: TGCGCCAGCAGCCGAGAAGTCAGAAAAGAGACCCAGTACTTC; CDR3 protein: CASSREVRKETQYF
clone size: many; J gene: TRBJ1-5; D gene: .; CDR3 length: 19; V gene: TRBV6-5; CDR3 DNA: TGTGCCAGCAGTTACTCGATTTTGGGGGCCCACGGGAGCAATCAGCCCCAGCATTTT; CDR3 protein: CASSYSILGAHGSNQPQHF
clone size: many; J gene: TRBJ1-2; D gene: .; CDR3 length: 15; V gene: TRBV27; CDR3 DNA: TGTGCCAGCAGTTTACACACAGGGTTGAACTATGGCTACACCTTC; CDR3 protein: CASSLHTGLNYGYTF
clone size: many; J gene: TRBJ2-6; D gene: .; CDR3 length: 16; V gene: TRBV20-1; CDR3 DNA: TGCAGTGCCATGGACCATCCTCGAACTGGGGCCAACGTCCTGACTTTC; CDR3 protein: CSAMDHPRTGANVLTF
clone size: .; J gene: TRBJ2-2; D gene: .; CDR3 length: 14; V gene: TRBV6-2/TRBV6-3; CDR3 DNA: TGTGTCAGCAGTTACTCGAGGCAGACCGGGGAGCTGTTTTTT; CDR3 protein: CVSSYSRQTGELFF
clone size: many; J gene: TRBJ1-5; D gene: .; CDR3 length: 13; V gene: TRBV7-9; CDR3 DNA: TGTGCCAGCAGCTCGAAGGGGAAACAGCCCCAGCATTTT; CDR3 protein: CASSSKGKQPQHF
clone size: many; J gene: TRBJ2-1; D gene: .; CDR3 length: 16; V gene: TRBV28; CDR3 DNA: TGTGCCAGCAGCCCGAGGGAAATAGTTATCTACAATGAGCAGTTCTTC; CDR3 protein: CASSPREIVIYNEQFF
clone size: .; J gene: TRBJ2-7; D gene: .; CDR3 length: 16; V gene: TRBV11-2; CDR3 DNA: TGTGCCAGCAGCTTAGATCAGACCGGGGTTGGCCACGAGCAGTACTTC; CDR3 protein: CASSLDQTGVGHEQYF
clone size: .; J gene: TRBJ2-7; D gene: .; CDR3 length: 13; V gene: TRBV29-1; CDR3 DNA: TGCAGCGTTGCCCCCTCGGACAAAGTCGAGCAGTACTTC; CDR3 protein: CSVAPSDKVEQYF
clone size: many; J gene: TRBJ1-1; D gene: .; CDR3 length: 13; V gene: TRBV29-1; CDR3 DNA: TGCAGCGCCCGGGGAGGGCTCAACACTGAAGCTTTCTTT; CDR3 protein: CSARGGLNTEAFF
clone size: many; J gene: TRBJ1-5; D gene: .; CDR3 length: 12; V gene: TRBV12-3/TRBV12-4; CDR3 DNA: TGTGCCAGCAGTTTCTTCGATCAGCCCCAGCATTTT; CDR3 protein: CASSFFDQPQHF
clone size: .; J gene: TRBJ2-1; D gene: TRBD2; CDR3 length: 14; V gene: TRBV29-1; CDR3 DNA: TGCAGCGTTGGGTATAGCGGGGCTTACAATGAGCAGTTCTTC; CDR3 protein: CSVGYSGAYNEQFF
clone size: few; J gene: TRBJ2-3; D gene: TRBD1; CDR3 length: 14; V gene: TRBV5-1; CDR3 DNA: TGCGCCAGCAGCTCCGGGACAGCGACAGATACGCAGTATTTT; CDR3 protein: CASSSGTATDTQYF
clone size: many; J gene: TRBJ2-7; D gene: TRBD1; CDR3 length: 15; V gene: TRBV7-2; CDR3 DNA: TGTGCCAGCAGCTCGGGGACAGGGTGGGCCTACGAGCAGTACTTC; CDR3 protein: CASSSGTGWAYEQYF
clone size: .; J gene: TRBJ1-6; D gene: .; CDR3 length: 14; V gene: TRBV20-1; CDR3 DNA: TGCAGTGCCAGGGTCCTCTCGGGCGGGTCACCCCTCCACTTT; CDR3 protein: CSARVLSGGSPLHF
clone size: many; J gene: TRBJ2-7; D gene: TRBD2; CDR3 length: 12; V gene: TRBV20-1; CDR3 DNA: TGCAGTGCTAGAGACGGGGGGACCGAGCAGTACTTC; CDR3 protein: CSARDGGTEQYF
clone size: many; J gene: TRBJ1-2; D gene: .; CDR3 length: 14; V gene: TRBV7-3; CDR3 DNA: TGTGCCAGCAGCACCCTTCAGGGTGGAGATGGCTACACCTTC; CDR3 protein: CASSTLQGGDGYTF
clone size: many; J gene: TRBJ1-1; D gene: TRBD1; CDR3 length: 15; V gene: TRBV20-1; CDR3 DNA: TGCAGTGCTAGAGGGGGGGACAGTTCGAACACTGAAGCTTTCTTT; CDR3 protein: CSARGGDSSNTEAFF
clone size: many; J gene: TRBJ1-6; D gene: .; CDR3 length: 15; V gene: TRBV6-1; CDR3 DNA: TGTGCCAGCAGTGAAGATCCGGTGTATAATTCACCCCTCCACTTT; CDR3 protein: CASSEDPVYNSPLHF
clone size: .; J gene: TRBJ1-1; D gene: .; CDR3 length: 13; V gene: TRBV30; CDR3 DNA: TGTGCCTGCGCAAGACAGTTGGCCACTGAAGCTTTCTTT; CDR3 protein: CACARQLATEAFF
clone size: many; J gene: TRBJ2-5; D gene: .; CDR3 length: 14; V gene: TRBV7-2; CDR3 DNA: TGTGCCAGCAGCTTAAAAACAGGTCAAGAGACCCAGTACTTC; CDR3 protein: CASSLKTGQETQYF
clone size: few; J gene: TRBJ1-5; D gene: .; CDR3 length: 16; V gene: TRBV5-8; CDR3 DNA: TGTGCCAGCAGCTTGGAAGGGTTGGCGAGCAATCAGCCCCAGCATTTT; CDR3 protein: CASSLEGLASNQPQHF
clone size: many; J gene: TRBJ2-7; D gene: .; CDR3 length: 16; V gene: TRBV11-1; CDR3 DNA: TGTGCCAGCAGCTTATCGGACGATCCCGCGGCGTACGAGCAGTACTTC; CDR3 protein: CASSLSDDPAAYEQYF
clone size: many; J gene: TRBJ2-7; D gene: TRBD1; CDR3 length: 13; V gene: TRBV29-1; CDR3 DNA: TGCAGCGTCGAGGGGGCCGTAGGCTACGAGCAGTACTTC; CDR3 protein: CSVEGAVGYEQYF
clone size: many; J gene: TRBJ2-3; D gene: TRBD1; CDR3 length: 14; V gene: TRBV5-1; CDR3 DNA: TGCGCCAGCAGAGAACAGGGGGCATCCGATACGCAGTATTTT; CDR3 protein: CASREQGASDTQYF
clone size: many; J gene: TRBJ2-1; D gene: TRBD2; CDR3 length: 16; V gene: TRBV19; CDR3 DNA: TGTGCCAGTAACCTAATAGCGGGGTTATTACGGGATGAGCAGTTCTTC; CDR3 protein: CASNLIAGLLRDEQFF
clone size: many; J gene: TRBJ1-5; D gene: TRBD1; CDR3 length: 18; V gene: TRBV20-1; CDR3 DNA: TGCAGTGCTAGTGCCGGGACAGAAGGCGTTGGAAGCAATCAGCCCCAGCATTTT; CDR3 protein: CSASAGTEGVGSNQPQHF
clone size: many; J gene: TRBJ2-2; D gene: TRBD2; CDR3 length: 15; V gene: TRBV20-1; CDR3 DNA: TGCAGTGCTAGGACTAGCGGGGGGGCCAACGGGGAGCTGTTTTTT; CDR3 protein: CSARTSGGANGELFF
clone size: many; J gene: TRBJ1-2; D gene: .; CDR3 length: 12; V gene: TRBV20-1; CDR3 DNA: TGCAGTGCTAGATTATCCGTCTATGGCTACACCTTC; CDR3 protein: CSARLSVYGYTF
clone size: many; J gene: TRBJ2-3; D gene: TRBD2; CDR3 length: 15; V gene: TRBV20-1; CDR3 DNA: TGCAGTGCCTACCCTTCCGCGGGGGGTTCAGATACGCAGTATTTT; CDR3 protein: CSAYPSAGGSDTQYF
clone size: many; J gene: TRBJ2-3; D gene: .; CDR3 length: 18; V gene: TRBV7-9; CDR3 DNA: TGTGCCAGCAGTTCACACACCAGGGTCCCCAGTCTTTACAATACGCAGTATTTT; CDR3 protein: CASSSHTRVPSLYNTQYF
clone size: many; J gene: TRBJ2-7; D gene: .; CDR3 length: 15; V gene: TRBV4-1; CDR3 DNA: TGCGCCAGCAGCCAACGATCGGGTGGGTCGGACGAGCAGTACTTC; CDR3 protein: CASSQRSGGSDEQYF
clone size: many; J gene: TRBJ1-2; D gene: .; CDR3 length: 14; V gene: TRBV5-1; CDR3 DNA: TGCGCCAGCAGCTTGGAGACACCGAACTATGGCTACACCTTC; CDR3 protein: CASSLETPNYGYTF
clone size: many; J gene: TRBJ2-1; D gene: TRBD2; CDR3 length: 14; V gene: TRBV11-1; CDR3 DNA: TGTGCCAGCAGCTTAAATGGACGGGGGGATGAGCAGTTCTTC; CDR3 protein: CASSLNGRGDEQFF
clone size: many; J gene: TRBJ1-4; D gene: .; CDR3 length: 16; V gene: TRBV7-2; CDR3 DNA: TGTGCCAGCAGCTCCGGGACAAGGCCTGGAAGTGAAAAACTGTTTTTT; CDR3 protein: CASSSGTRPGSEKLFF
clone size: .; J gene: TRBJ2-3; D gene: .; CDR3 length: 16; V gene: TRBV7-6; CDR3 DNA: TGTGCCAGCAGCTTAGGTGGAGGAGAAAGGACAGATACGCAGTATTTT; CDR3 protein: CASSLGGGERTDTQYF
clone size: .; J gene: TRBJ2-2; D gene: .; CDR3 length: 13; V gene: TRBV13; CDR3 DNA: TGTGCCAGCAGCCTTCTACGAACCGGGGAGCTGTTTTTT; CDR3 protein: CASSLLRTGELFF
clone size: .; J gene: TRBJ1-5; D gene: .; CDR3 length: 13; V gene: TRBV19; CDR3 DNA: TGTGCCAGTAGCACGAGCGGCAATCAGCCCCAGCATTTT; CDR3 protein: CASSTSGNQPQHF
clone size: many; J gene: TRBJ2-1; D gene: .; CDR3 length: 14; V gene: TRBV28; CDR3 DNA: TGTGCCAGCAGTTTATTGAGGGTGGACGATGAGCAGTTCTTC; CDR3 protein: CASSLLRVDDEQFF
clone size: many; J gene: TRBJ1-5; D gene: .; CDR3 length: 14; V gene: TRBV7-2; CDR3 DNA: TGTGCCAGCAGCTTTCTGGGACAAGATCAGCCCCAGCATTTT; CDR3 protein: CASSFLGQDQPQHF
clone size: few; J gene: TRBJ2-6; D gene: TRBD1; CDR3 length: 19; V gene: TRBV5-6; CDR3 DNA: TGTGCCAGCAGCTTGACAGGGGGTAACCCAGTCTCTGGGGCCAACGTCCTGACTTTC; CDR3 protein: CASSLTGGNPVSGANVLTF
clone size: .; J gene: TRBJ1-1; D gene: .; CDR3 length: 14; V gene: TRBV19; CDR3 DNA: TGTGCCAGTAGTGGCCTAATCATGACGGGTGAAGCTTTCTTT; CDR3 protein: CASSGLIMTGEAFF
clone size: many; J gene: TRBJ1-2; D gene: TRBD1; CDR3 length: 16; V gene: TRBV7-2; CDR3 DNA: TGTGCCAGCAGCTTGTGGGACTACAGGGGGCCGCACGGCTACACCTTC; CDR3 protein: CASSLWDYRGPHGYTF
clone size: many; J gene: TRBJ2-1; D gene: TRBD2; CDR3 length: 15; V gene: TRBV19; CDR3 DNA: TGTGCCAGTAGTATAGGAGCGGGGGGGCACGATGAGCAGTTCTTC; CDR3 protein: CASSIGAGGHDEQFF
clone size: few; J gene: TRBJ1-5; D gene: .; CDR3 length: 15; V gene: TRBV2; CDR3 DNA: TGTGCCAGCAGGAGCCGGGGAGGTAGCAATCAGCCCCAGCATTTT; CDR3 protein: CASRSRGGSNQPQHF
clone size: many; J gene: TRBJ1-1; D gene: .; CDR3 length: 16; V gene: TRBV4-1; CDR3 DNA: TGCGCCAGCAGCCCCAAGGGGGGGCCCGTGAACACTGAAGCTTTCTTT; CDR3 protein: CASSPKGGPVNTEAFF
clone size: many; J gene: TRBJ2-5; D gene: .; CDR3 length: 13; V gene: TRBV12-3/TRBV12-4; CDR3 DNA: TGTGCCAGCAGTTTTTTTGTCAGAGAGACCCAGTACTTC; CDR3 protein: CASSFFVRETQYF
clone size: many; J gene: TRBJ1-4; D gene: .; CDR3 length: 16; V gene: TRBV7-2; CDR3 DNA: TGTGCCAGCAGCCCGAATTCCGGGACAAACAATGAAAAACTGTTTTTT; CDR3 protein: CASSPNSGTNNEKLFF
clone size: many; J gene: TRBJ1-1; D gene: .; CDR3 length: 14; V gene: TRBV6-5; CDR3 DNA: TGTGCCAGCAGTTACTCGACAGCAAACACTGAAGCTTTCTTT; CDR3 protein: CASSYSTANTEAFF